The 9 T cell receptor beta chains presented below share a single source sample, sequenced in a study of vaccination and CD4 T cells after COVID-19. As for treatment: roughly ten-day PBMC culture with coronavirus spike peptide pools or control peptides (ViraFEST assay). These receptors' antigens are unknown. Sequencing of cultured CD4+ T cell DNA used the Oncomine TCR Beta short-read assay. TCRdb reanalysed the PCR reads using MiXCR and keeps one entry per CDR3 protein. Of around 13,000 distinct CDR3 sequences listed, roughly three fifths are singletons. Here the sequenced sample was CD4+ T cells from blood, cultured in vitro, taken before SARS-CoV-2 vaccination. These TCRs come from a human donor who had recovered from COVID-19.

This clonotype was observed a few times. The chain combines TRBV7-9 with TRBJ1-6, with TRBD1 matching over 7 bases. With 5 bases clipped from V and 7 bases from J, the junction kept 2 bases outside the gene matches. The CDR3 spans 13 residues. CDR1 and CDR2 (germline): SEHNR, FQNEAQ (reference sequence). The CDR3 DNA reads TGTGCCAGCAGCCCAGGGGGAAATTCACCCCTCCACTTT. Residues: CASSPGGNSPLHF.

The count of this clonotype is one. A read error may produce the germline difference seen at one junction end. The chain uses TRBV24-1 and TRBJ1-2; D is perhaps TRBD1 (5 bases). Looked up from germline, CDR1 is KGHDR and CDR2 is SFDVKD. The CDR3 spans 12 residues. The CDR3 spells CATSDLTPLGRF. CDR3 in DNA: TGTGCCACCAGTGATCTAACTCCACTGGGGCGCTTC.

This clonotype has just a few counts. CDR3 region: CSARTGGNSNQPQHF. Here the CDR3 DNA reads TGCAGTGCTAGAACAGGGGGGAATAGCAATCAGCCCCAGCATTTT. This chain connects TRBV20-1 to TRBJ1-5; 8 positions match TRBD1. CDR3 size: 15 residues. The germline CDR1 and CDR2 sequences are DFQATT and SNEGSKA (reference sequence). V was clipped by 2 bases and J by 0 bases; unmatched bases: 3.

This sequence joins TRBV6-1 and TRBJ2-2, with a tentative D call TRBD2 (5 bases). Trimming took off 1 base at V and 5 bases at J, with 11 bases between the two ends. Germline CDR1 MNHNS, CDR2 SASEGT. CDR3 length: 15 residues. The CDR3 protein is CASSEGSGPTGELFF. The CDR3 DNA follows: TGTGCCAGCAGTGAAGGAAGCGGACCTACCGGGGAGCTGTTTTTT.

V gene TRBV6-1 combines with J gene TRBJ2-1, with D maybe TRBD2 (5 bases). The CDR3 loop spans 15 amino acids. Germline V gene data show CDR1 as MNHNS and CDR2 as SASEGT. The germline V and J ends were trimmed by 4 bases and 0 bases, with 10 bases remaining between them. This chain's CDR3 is CASSAASSSYNEQFF. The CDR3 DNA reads TGTGCCAGCAGTGCCGCTAGCAGCTCCTACAATGAGCAGTTCTTC.

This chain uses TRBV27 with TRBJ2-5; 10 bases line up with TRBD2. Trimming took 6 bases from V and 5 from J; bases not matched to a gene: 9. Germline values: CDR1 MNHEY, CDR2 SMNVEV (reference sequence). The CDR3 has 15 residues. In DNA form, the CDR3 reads TGTGCCAGCAGCTTCAGCGGGGGGGTCGGGGAGACCCAGTACTTC. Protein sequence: CASSFSGGVGETQYF.

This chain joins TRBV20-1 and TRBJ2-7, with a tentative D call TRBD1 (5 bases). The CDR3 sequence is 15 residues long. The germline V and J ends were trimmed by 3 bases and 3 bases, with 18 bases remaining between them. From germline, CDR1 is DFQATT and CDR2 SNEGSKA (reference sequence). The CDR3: CSASRSIGANYEQYF. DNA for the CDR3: TGCAGTGCTAGTAGGTCTATAGGGGCAAACTACGAGCAGTACTTC.

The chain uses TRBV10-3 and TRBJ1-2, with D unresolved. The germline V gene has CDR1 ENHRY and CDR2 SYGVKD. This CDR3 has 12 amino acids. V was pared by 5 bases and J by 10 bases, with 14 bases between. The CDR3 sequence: CAISSDRLVYTF. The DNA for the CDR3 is TGTGCCATCAGTTCTGACCGACTGGTCTACACCTTC.

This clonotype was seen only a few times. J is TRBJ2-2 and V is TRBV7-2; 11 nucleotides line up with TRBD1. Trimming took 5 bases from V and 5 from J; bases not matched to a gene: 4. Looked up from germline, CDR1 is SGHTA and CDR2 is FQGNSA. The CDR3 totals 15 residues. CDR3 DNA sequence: TGTGCCAGCAGCAAGGGACAGGGGGTAACCGGGGAGCTGTTTTTT. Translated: CASSKGQGVTGELFF.